The clone carrying this TCR beta chain qualifies as medium-sized (0.01 to 0.1%). The antigen remains unidentified. The record originates from a study of circulating CD8 cells and anti-PD-1 response in melanoma. Whole-study findings and limits: Patients included both untreated and previously treated individuals. Generally, no replicate experiments were performed. Clonotype sharing was highest between DPOS and TIGIT subsets. TIGIT repertoires were least diverse, DNEG repertoires most diverse.

The QIAseq Immune Repertoire TCR panel built the libraries from approximately 15 ng of total RNA. TCRdb independently ran MiXCR on the reads; one entry per CDR3 protein. This sample yields about 520 distinct CDR3 sequences, of which about 6.1% are seen a single time; roughly 30% belongs to the top ten. Four subsets defined by PD-1 and/or TIGIT were sorted from live CD3+CD8+TCRalphabeta+ cells. Germline CDR1 is MDHEN and CDR2 is SYDVKM. There are 15 residues in the CDR3. With V trimmed by 1 base and J by 8 bases, 7 bases remained unmatched. The specimen was CD8+ T cells from PBMCs, collected at baseline or after one month of anti-PD-1 therapy (not recorded which). V and J are TRBV28 and TRBJ2-1; 8 bases line up with TRBD2. The TCR comes from a human donor with melanoma. The CDR3 loop is CASSLFRTSKDEQFF. The DNA for the CDR3 is TGTGCCAGCAGTTTATTCCGGACTAGCAAAGATGAGCAGTTCTTC.